These 23 T cell receptor beta chains came from one sample sequenced in a study of human T cells and chemical hapten exposure. As for time point: pre-sensitization, week 0. The treatment denotes: therapeutic diphenylcyclopropenone sensitization with weekly scalp DPC. TCRdb re-derived calls from the RACE reads in MiXCR, one entry per CDR3 protein. Here the sample spans about 260,000 distinct CDR3 sequences, 7.5% to 10% being singletons. The input for sequencing was whole blood, taken in connection with sensitization to the hapten diphenylcyclopropenone (DPC). Receptors were obtained from a woman aged 40 to 50 with alopecia areata. Some clones in this sample may be carry-over from other donors' samples.

This clonotype was seen more than once but under ten times. V is TRBV15 and J is TRBJ2-7; TRBD2 aligns across 11 bases. The CDR3 loop spans 16 amino acids. Germline-derived CDR1 and CDR2 are LNHNV and YYDKDF (reference sequence). The V and J ends lost 1 base and 0 bases, in that order; junction bases with no gene match: 2. CDR3 protein: CATSRGSGRVSYEQYF. The CDR3 coding sequence is TGTGCCACCAGCAGAGGTAGCGGGAGGGTCTCCTACGAGCAGTACTTC.

Only one count was recorded for this clonotype. This rearrangement joins TRBV20-1 to TRBJ2-7; D remains ambiguous. The CDR3 is 14 residues long. The germline V gene has CDR1 DFQATT and CDR2 SNEGSKA (reference sequence). Trimming took off 0 bases at V and 2 bases at J, with 11 bases between the two ends. The CDR3 DNA is TGCAGTGCTAGAGATCCCTTTTTCCCCTACGAGCAGTACTTC. Its translation: CSARDPFFPYEQYF.

This clonotype was seen more than once but under ten times. The J gene is TRBJ1-1, the V gene TRBV10-3; 7 positions match TRBD1. CDR1 and CDR2 (germline): ENHRY, SYGVKD. Trimming at V came to 4 bases and at J to 3 bases, leaving 5 bases not matched to a gene. The CDR3 sequence is 14 residues long. The CDR3 region has the DNA TGTGCCATCAGTGTAGACAGGGTAGACACTGAAGCTTTCTTT. Translation gives CAISVDRVDTEAFF.

This clonotype has ten or more counts. The rearrangement joins TRBV29-1 to TRBJ1-1; 7 bases are shared with TRBD1. J gave up 4 bases and V 7 bases, and 12 bases lay outside the gene matches. Germline CDR1 SQVTM, CDR2 ANQGSEA. This CDR3 spans 14 amino acids. CDR3 sequence: CSARSGTEGTEAFF. In DNA, the CDR3 is TGCAGCGCCCGTTCAGGGACAGAGGGCACTGAAGCTTTCTTT.

J is TRBJ2-1 and V is TRBV3-1; 8 nucleotides line up with TRBD2. Trimming took 2 bases from V and 6 from J; bases not matched to a gene: 12. Germline V lookup: CDR1 LGHDT, CDR2 YNNKEL (reference sequence). The CDR3 has 17 amino acids. The CDR3, as DNA: TGTGCCAGCAGCCAACGGCCAGGGACTAGAGTTGTCAATGAGCAGTTCTTC. Its protein product is CASSQRPGTRVVNEQFF.

This clonotype was recorded at least ten times. J is TRBJ2-5 and V is TRBV12-3 or TRBV12-4; D gene uncertain. Trimming removed 0 bases from V and 1 base from J, with 6 bases in between. The CDR3 contains 14 residues. Here the CDR3 DNA reads TGTGCCAGCAGTTTAGCGATGTCCCAAGAGACCCAGTACTTC. Its translation is CASSLAMSQETQYF.

This clonotype was found a few times. This chain joins TRBV20-1 and TRBJ1-6; no firm D call. Germline loops: CDR1 DFQATT, CDR2 SNEGSKA (reference sequence). This CDR3 contains 14 residues. V gave up 1 base and J gave up 14 bases, with 18 bases separating them. The CDR3 coding sequence is TGCAGTGCTAGAGTGGCCGGTCTAATTGAATCCCTCCACTTT. Translating it yields CSARVAGLIESLHF.

This clonotype was observed once. This rearrangement joins TRBV7-2 to TRBJ1-1, with D possibly being TRBD1 (6 bases). V dropped 1 base and J dropped 5 bases, with 11 bases sitting between them. Germline CDR1 and CDR2: SGHTA and FQGNSA. The length of the CDR3 is 14 residues. CDR3 sequence: CASSLVGQGTEAFF. CDR3 bases: TGTGCCAGCAGCTTAGTAGGGCAGGGGACTGAAGCTTTCTTT.

The rearrangement links TRBV7-9 to TRBJ2-3; a weak D match, TRBD1 (5 bases). The CDR3 loop spans 16 amino acids. With 6 bases removed from V and 0 bases from J, the gap between germline ends came to 16 bases. Germline V gene lookup returns CDR1 SEHNR and CDR2 FQNEAQ (reference sequence). CDR3 DNA: TGTGCCAGCAGTTTCCTCCTGGCAGGGAGCACAGATACGCAGTATTTT. The encoded protein is CASSFLLAGSTDTQYF.

There are many counts of this clonotype. The chain recombines TRBV6-2 or TRBV6-3 with TRBJ2-3; no reliable D call. The CDR3 is 13 residues long. The V gene's germline CDR1 is MNHEY and CDR2 SVGEGT. V gave up 6 bases and J gave up 2 bases, with 9 bases separating them. The CDR3 DNA reads TGTGCCAGCAGGGGCTCCTCCACAGATACGCAGTATTTT. This sequence encodes CASRGSSTDTQYF.

This clonotype was detected a few times. V is TRBV29-1 and J is TRBJ2-3; perhaps TRBD2 as D (6 bases). This CDR3 has 13 residues. In germline, CDR1 is SQVTM, CDR2 ANQGSEA. V dropped 6 bases and J dropped 1 base, with 11 bases sitting between them. CDR3 region: CSVTGAGTDTQYF. The CDR3 bases are TGCAGCGTAACGGGAGCCGGCACAGATACGCAGTATTTT.

This clonotype has a handful of counts. This chain's CDR3 is CASSLAVGDEQFF. The CDR3 DNA follows: TGTGCCAGCAGCCTCGCCGTGGGGGACGAGCAGTTCTTC. This rearrangement joins TRBV7-2 to TRBJ2-1; D possibly matches TRBD1 or TRBD2 (5 bases each). Trimming pared 5 bases from V and 10 bases from J, leaving 15 bases between. Germline V gene sequence: CDR1 SGHTA, CDR2 FQGNSA. The length of the CDR3 is 13 residues.

This chain connects TRBV20-1 to TRBJ1-5; tentative D call: TRBD1 (5 bases). Trimming removed 6 bases at V and 5 bases at J, with 11 bases between. Germline loops: CDR1 DFQATT, CDR2 SNEGSKA (reference sequence). CDR3 length equals 12 residues. The CDR3 loop reads CSADSGYQPQHF. The CDR3 nucleotides read TGCAGTGCCGACTCAGGGTATCAGCCCCAGCATTTT.

This chain's CDR3 is CSAWGGLAMNEQYF. The CDR3 DNA sequence: TGCAGTGCTTGGGGCGGACTAGCGATGAACGAGCAGTACTTC. The V gene is TRBV20-1, the J gene TRBJ2-7, with TRBD2 matching 9 bases. The CDR3 contains 14 residues. Germline CDR1 is DFQATT and CDR2 is SNEGSKA (reference sequence). Trimming at V came to 5 bases and at J to 5 bases, leaving 10 bases not matched to a gene.

This clonotype was counted between two and nine times. The chain employs TRBV29-1 and TRBJ1-1; 8 nucleotides agree with TRBD1. CDR1 is SQVTM, CDR2 ANQGSEA, per germline. CDR3 length: 13 amino acids. Trimming cost V 4 bases and J 1 base; bases outside gene matches: 2. CDR3 sequence (DNA): TGCAGCGTTGTTGGGACAGGGAACACTGAAGCTTTCTTT. Translation: CSVVGTGNTEAFF.

The V gene is TRBV12-3 or TRBV12-4, the J gene TRBJ1-1, with D perhaps TRBD1 (6 bases). The ends were cut back, 2 bases at V and 4 bases at J, with 14 bases in the middle. The CDR3 has 15 residues. The CDR3 loop is CASSLWGHRGTEAFF. The CDR3 DNA follows: TGTGCCAGCAGTTTATGGGGGCATCGGGGCACTGAAGCTTTCTTT.

This clonotype was recorded a few times. This sequence joins TRBV28 and TRBJ2-3, with TRBD2 matching 8 bases. J gave up 2 bases and V 5 bases, and 6 bases lay outside the gene matches. The CDR3 contains 15 residues. Germline values: CDR1 MDHEN, CDR2 SYDVKM. Here the CDR3 reads CASSTPGLVTDTQYF. The CDR3 DNA follows: TGTGCCAGCAGTACCCCGGGACTAGTCACAGATACGCAGTATTTT. Combining the CDR3 with reference TRBV28 and TRBJ2-3 gives the whole variable domain DVKVTQSSRYLVKRTGEKVFLECVQDMDHENMFWYRQDPGLGLRLIYFSYDVKMKEKGDIPEGYSVSREKKERFSLILESASTNQTSMYLCASSTPGLVTDTQYFGPGTRLTVL.

J is TRBJ2-7 and V is TRBV3-1, with D perhaps matching TRBD1 (6 bases). CDR1 and CDR2 (germline): LGHDT, YNNKEL (reference sequence). This CDR3 contains 14 residues. Trimming pared 5 bases from V and 2 bases from J, leaving 13 bases between. The CDR3 DNA follows: TGTGCCAGCAGCAATCCGGGACAAACCTACGAGCAGTACTTC. Protein sequence: CASSNPGQTYEQYF.

This clonotype was seen a handful of times. The CDR3 here is CASSHRQGPYTDTQYF. The CDR3 bases are TGTGCCAGCAGCCACCGTCAGGGACCCTACACAGATACGCAGTATTTT. The rearrangement joins TRBV14 to TRBJ2-3; possibly TRBD1 or TRBD2 for D (5 bases each). The V gene's germline CDR1 is SGHDN and CDR2 FVKESK. The CDR3 has 16 amino acids. The V end lost 3 bases, the J end lost 2 bases, and 15 bases lay between the germline ends. The full variable domain, in which reference TRBV14 and TRBJ2-3 provide the parts outside the CDR3, is EAGVTQFPSHSVIEKGQTVTLRCDPISGHDNLYWYRRVMGKEIKFLLHFVKESKQDESGMPNNRFLAERTGGTYSTLKVQPAELEDSGVYFCASSHRQGPYTDTQYFGPGTRLTVL.

This clonotype was observed many times. The genes are TRBV24-1 and TRBJ2-1; tentatively, D is TRBD1 (5 bases). This CDR3 spans 16 amino acids. Trimming removed 0 bases from V and 10 bases from J, with 18 bases in between. In germline, CDR1 is KGHDR, CDR2 SFDVKD. The CDR3 DNA reads as TGTGCCACCAGTGATTTGCAAGGGCAGGGAACGGGCGAGCAGTTCTTC. It specifies CATSDLQGQGTGEQFF.

In its sample, this clonotype was seen many times. The chain has TRBV20-1 and TRBJ2-1, with D perhaps assigned TRBD1 or TRBD2 (6 bases each). The CDR3 totals 13 residues. V was pared by 8 bases and J by 0 bases, with 11 bases between. Germline lookup yields CDR1 DFQATT and CDR2 SNEGSKA (reference sequence). The CDR3 DNA is TGCAGTCCAGGGGACTTCTCCTACAATGAGCAGTTCTTC. Its protein product is CSPGDFSYNEQFF.

V and J are TRBV3-1 and TRBJ1-1; 9 bases are shared with TRBD1. The ends lost 3 bases at V and 6 bases at J; junction bases unmatched: 5. CDR1 is LGHDT, CDR2 YNNKEL, per germline (reference sequence). This CDR3 comprises 14 residues. The DNA for the CDR3 is TGTGCCAGCAGCCAGGGGGACAGGGCGGCTGAAGCTTTCTTT. Its protein is CASSQGDRAAEAFF.

The chain combines TRBV30 with TRBJ2-5, with D perhaps TRBD1 (6 bases). The V gene lost 0 bases and the J gene lost 4 bases, with 12 bases spanning the gap. The length of the CDR3 is 14 residues. Germline V gives CDR1 GTSNPN, CDR2 SVGIG (reference sequence). This chain's CDR3 is CAWSVTVGGETQYF. CDR3 in DNA: TGTGCCTGGAGTGTCACTGTAGGGGGAGAGACCCAGTACTTC.